This TCR beta chain was documented in a study of blood T cells in healthy people across ages. Background on the study: T cells yielded about one barcoded beta molecule per two cells through template switching.

The germline V gene has CDR1 SEHNR and CDR2 FQNEAQ (reference sequence). V shed 5 bases, J shed 11 bases, and the junction held 11 bases outside the gene matches. The CDR3 is 13 amino acids. A J-beta primer mix and a sample-barcoded 5' primer were used in a second PCR of roughly 6 to 11 cycles. Each cDNA molecule was tagged by a template-switch adaptor with 12 random nucleotides. TCRdb fed the 5' RACE reads into MiXCR, producing one record per CDR3 protein. Of approximately 1.5 million distinct CDR3 sequences in the sample, roughly 43% were seen once. V usage is TRBV7-9 and J usage is TRBJ1-1; 7 bases are shared with TRBD1. Sequencing input: blood. The origin of this receptor is a woman under 30 in good health. The CDR3, as DNA: TGTGCCAGCAGCCTAGACACAGGGGCGGTCGCTTTCTTT. Encoded protein: CASSLDTGAVAFF.